The rows below give T cell receptor beta chains drawn from one sample of a study of patients and donors after allogeneic stem cell transplantation. From the RT-PCR reads, TCRdb called clonotypes with MiXCR, one entry per CDR3 protein. The sample holds 400,000 to 500,000 distinct CDR3 sequences; 16% are singletons and the top ten take 7% to 7.5%. Sequenced: blood, either unsorted or a sorted T cell fraction (not recorded which). The receptor source for this set is a human donor who was either an allogeneic HSCT recipient or a stem cell or donor lymphocyte infusion donor (not recorded which). It is not recorded whose cells these are; they may come from a transplant donor. CDR3s leave out the opening cysteine and the closing phenylalanine or tryptophan. Each record gives: J gene, V gene, CDR3 protein.

J gene: TRBJ2-1
V gene: TRBV5-1
CDR3 protein: ASSPDRGVSDEQF

J gene: TRBJ2-1
V gene: TRBV12-3/TRBV12-4
CDR3 protein: ASSSSASFGRNEQF

J gene: TRBJ2-7
V gene: TRBV27
CDR3 protein: ASSKGQRGPYEQY

J gene: TRBJ1-1
V gene: TRBV7-2
CDR3 protein: ASSPRNPTLSEAF

J gene: TRBJ2-2
V gene: TRBV4-3
CDR3 protein: ASSQGVQGANGELF

J gene: TRBJ2-1
V gene: TRBV19
CDR3 protein: ASSTPGRASYNEQF

J gene: TRBJ2-2
V gene: TRBV9
CDR3 protein: ASSVSNDRSQTPNTGELF

J gene: TRBJ1-1
V gene: TRBV5-1
CDR3 protein: ASSLAETSMNTEAF

J gene: TRBJ1-2
V gene: TRBV6-6
CDR3 protein: ASSSGDGYT

J gene: TRBJ2-3
V gene: TRBV7-3
CDR3 protein: ASSLTGGAKDTQY

J gene: TRBJ1-2
V gene: TRBV12-3/TRBV12-4
CDR3 protein: ASSLVLNYGYT

J gene: TRBJ2-5
V gene: TRBV4-1
CDR3 protein: ASSQDRPGGQETQY

J gene: TRBJ2-5
V gene: TRBV5-1
CDR3 protein: ASSVGSYVETQY

J gene: TRBJ2-1
V gene: TRBV6-2/TRBV6-3
CDR3 protein: ASNYRGREINEQF

J gene: TRBJ2-7
V gene: TRBV7-9
CDR3 protein: ASSLMTAGGSYEQY

J gene: TRBJ1-1
V gene: TRBV12-3/TRBV12-4
CDR3 protein: ASRLGPPNTEAF

J gene: TRBJ2-6
V gene: TRBV7-8
CDR3 protein: ASSPLPGANVLT

J gene: TRBJ2-7
V gene: TRBV11-3
CDR3 protein: ASSGDSQAYEQY

J gene: TRBJ1-1
V gene: TRBV4-2
CDR3 protein: ASSQVNPAVTNTEAF

J gene: TRBJ2-1
V gene: TRBV12-3/TRBV12-4
CDR3 protein: ASSLALGSYNEQF

J gene: TRBJ2-1
V gene: TRBV4-2
CDR3 protein: ASSQSGGAPYNEQF

J gene: TRBJ1-2
V gene: TRBV5-1
CDR3 protein: ASSPISREHGYT

J gene: TRBJ2-7
V gene: TRBV29-1
CDR3 protein: SLTTSGSVH

J gene: TRBJ2-1
V gene: TRBV11-3
CDR3 protein: ASSLTSLLNEQF

J gene: TRBJ1-2
V gene: TRBV4-1
CDR3 protein: ASISPPWRANYGYT

J gene: TRBJ2-4
V gene: TRBV3-1
CDR3 protein: ASSQNPTSGIGAKNIQY

J gene: TRBJ2-5
V gene: TRBV9
CDR3 protein: ASSVGGAGGSQETQY

J gene: TRBJ1-1
V gene: TRBV11-2
CDR3 protein: ASSLGPGRMNTEAF

J gene: TRBJ1-4
V gene: TRBV27
CDR3 protein: ASSSSGTNEKLF

J gene: TRBJ2-5
V gene: TRBV7-9
CDR3 protein: ASSLVAGLTKETQY

J gene: TRBJ2-3
V gene: TRBV11-2
CDR3 protein: ASSSPREKWPSEDTQY

J gene: TRBJ2-2
V gene: TRBV4-1
CDR3 protein: ASSQVAGFAGELF

J gene: TRBJ2-7
V gene: TRBV6-2/TRBV6-3
CDR3 protein: ASSYFGQGVGEQY

J gene: TRBJ1-6
V gene: TRBV20-1
CDR3 protein: SASKDTNSPLH

J gene: TRBJ1-1
V gene: TRBV12-3/TRBV12-4
CDR3 protein: ASSLPGGPTEAF

J gene: TRBJ2-3
V gene: TRBV24-1
CDR3 protein: ATSDFPGTGITDTQY

J gene: TRBJ2-7
V gene: TRBV20-1
CDR3 protein: SARDVSSATYEQY

J gene: TRBJ1-2
V gene: TRBV29-1
CDR3 protein: SVVPTKIGYGYT

J gene: TRBJ2-5
V gene: TRBV12-3/TRBV12-4
CDR3 protein: ASRYRDRVGETQY

J gene: TRBJ2-4
V gene: TRBV20-1
CDR3 protein: SARLIKPGLAGKNIQY

J gene: TRBJ1-1
V gene: TRBV6-5
CDR3 protein: ASSYVAMNTEAF

J gene: TRBJ1-6
V gene: TRBV6-2/TRBV6-3
CDR3 protein: ASSWGGPSSYNSPLH

J gene: TRBJ2-1
V gene: TRBV11-2
CDR3 protein: ASSSRTDGSYNEQF